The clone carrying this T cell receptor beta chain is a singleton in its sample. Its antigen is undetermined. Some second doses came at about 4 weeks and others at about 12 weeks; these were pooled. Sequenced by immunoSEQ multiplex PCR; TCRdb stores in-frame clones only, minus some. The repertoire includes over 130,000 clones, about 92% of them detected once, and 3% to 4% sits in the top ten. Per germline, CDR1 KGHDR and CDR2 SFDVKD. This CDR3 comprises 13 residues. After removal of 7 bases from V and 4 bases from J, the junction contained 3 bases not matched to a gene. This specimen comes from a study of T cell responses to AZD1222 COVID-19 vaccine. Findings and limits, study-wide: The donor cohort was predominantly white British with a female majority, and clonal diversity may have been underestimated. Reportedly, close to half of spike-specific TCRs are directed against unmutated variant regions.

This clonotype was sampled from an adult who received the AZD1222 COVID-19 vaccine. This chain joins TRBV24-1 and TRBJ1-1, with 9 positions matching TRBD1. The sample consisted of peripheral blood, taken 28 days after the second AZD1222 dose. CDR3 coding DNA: TGTGCCACCAGGGGGACAGGGATCACTGAAGCTTTCTTT. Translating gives CATRGTGITEAFF.